The 29 T cell receptor beta chains in this list originate from one sample, sequenced in a study of vaccination and CD4 T cells after COVID-19. No antigens are known for them. The Oncomine TCR Beta short-read assay sequenced DNA from cultured CD4+ T cells. TCRdb re-called the PCR reads with MiXCR, one entry per CDR3 protein. The table has approximately 15,000 distinct CDR3 sequences, roughly 28% seen once. Treatment denoted: approximately 9-day PBMC culture with coronavirus spike peptide pools or control peptides (ViraFEST assay). The sequencing input was cultured CD4+ T cells from blood. These receptors originate from a human donor with COVID-19.

This chain connects TRBV6-5 to TRBJ2-5, with 14 positions matching TRBD2. The CDR3 loop spans 17 amino acids. V lost 2 bases to trimming and J lost 1 base; unmatched junction nucleotides: 3. Germline CDR1 is MNHEY and CDR2 is SVGAGI. In DNA form, the CDR3 reads TGTGCCAGCAGTTACACAGGACTAGCGGGGGGCCAAGAGACCCAGTACTTC. Translating it yields CASSYTGLAGGQETQYF.

The chain joins TRBV5-4 to TRBJ2-7, with D maybe TRBD2 (6 bases). This CDR3 region has 14 residues. Germline CDR1 is SGHNT and CDR2 is YYREEE (reference sequence). V lost 2 bases, J lost 0 bases, and 9 bases lay in between. CDR3: CASSFRGSSYEQYF. CDR3 sequence (DNA): TGTGCCAGCAGCTTCCGGGGGAGCTCCTACGAGCAGTACTTC.

This clonotype was detected only a few times. The rearrangement uses TRBV30 and TRBJ1-3; 8 bases line up with TRBD1. CDR1 GTSNPN and CDR2 SVGIG come from the germline V gene (reference sequence). This CDR3 has 14 amino acids. V lost 7 bases, J lost 3 bases, and 8 bases stayed unmatched. As DNA, the CDR3 is TGTGCCTCGAACCCAGGGGGCGATGGAAACACCATATATTTT. Its protein product is CASNPGGDGNTIYF.

The genes are TRBV28 and TRBJ1-5, with 7 bases that match TRBD1. J was trimmed by 4 bases and V by 6 bases; bases with no gene match: 6. Germline V lookup: CDR1 MDHEN, CDR2 SYDVKM. The CDR3 is 14 amino acids. The CDR3 DNA reads TGTGCCAGCAGACGCGACAGGGATAATCAGCCCCAGCATTTT. Translation gives CASRRDRDNQPQHF. Based on the CDR3 plus reference TRBV28 and TRBJ1-5, the full variable domain is DVKVTQSSRYLVKRTGEKVFLECVQDMDHENMFWYRQDPGLGLRLIYFSYDVKMKEKGDIPEGYSVSREKKERFSLILESASTNQTSMYLCASRRDRDNQPQHFGDGTRLSIL.

This clonotype was seen a handful of times. V is TRBV24-1 and J is TRBJ1-2; D unresolved. Germline V gene lookup returns CDR1 KGHDR and CDR2 SFDVKD. V shed 4 bases and J shed 6 bases, with 11 bases lying between them. The CDR3 is 13 residues long. CDR3 in amino acids: CATSDPPGNGYTF. CDR3 DNA sequence: TGTGCCACCAGTGACCCCCCCGGTAATGGCTACACCTTC.

This clonotype came up once. The chain recombines TRBV7-2 with TRBJ1-6, with TRBD1 identical over 8 bases. Germline V gives CDR1 SGHTA, CDR2 FQGNSA. The CDR3 covers 18 residues. Unmatched junction bases numbered 17, after V lost 7 bases and J lost 6 bases. CDR3 nucleotide sequence: TGTGCCAGCACCATTCTAGGAGGCAGGGGGCTTTTTAATTCACCCCTCCACTTT. Amino acid sequence: CASTILGGRGLFNSPLHF.

This sequence joins TRBV12-3 or TRBV12-4 and TRBJ2-5; perhaps TRBD1 as D (6 bases). Trimming took off 5 bases at V and 1 base at J, with 11 bases between the two ends. This CDR3 has 14 residues. CDR3 protein: CASSRGQPQETQYF. As DNA, the CDR3 is TGTGCCAGCAGTCGTGGACAGCCCCAAGAGACCCAGTACTTC.

This clonotype was picked up a small number of times. The J gene is TRBJ2-2, the V gene TRBV10-3; D may be TRBD2 (5 bases). Trimming cost V 10 bases and J 3 bases, with 15 bases left between them. The length of the CDR3 is 14 residues. Germline values: CDR1 ENHRY, CDR2 SYGVKD. DNA for the CDR3: TGTGCCAAAGCCGGGAACCGGGACACCGGGGAGCTGTTTTTT. It specifies CAKAGNRDTGELFF.

This clonotype turned up a few times. The chain has TRBV27 and TRBJ2-7; 10 nucleotides match TRBD1. Germline V gives CDR1 MNHEY, CDR2 SMNVEV (reference sequence). The CDR3 is 16 amino acids. The trim removed 6 bases at V and 4 bases at J, leaving 12 bases unmatched. In nucleotides, the CDR3 is TGTGCCAGCAGCCGGACGACAGGGGGCGCTGGGTACGAGCAGTACTTC. Its translation: CASSRTTGGAGYEQYF.

The chain joins TRBV6-5 to TRBJ1-6; D call uncertain. The CDR3 has 17 residues. The V end lost 2 bases, the J end lost 10 bases, and 21 bases lay between the germline ends. Germline values: CDR1 MNHEY, CDR2 SVGAGI. The CDR3 spells CASSYEFVFGSGSPLHF. CDR3 nucleotide sequence: TGTGCCAGCAGTTACGAGTTTGTCTTCGGGTCGGGATCACCCCTCCACTTT.

The chain is built from TRBV19 and TRBJ1-5, with 8 bases lining up with TRBD1. This CDR3 spans 11 amino acids. Trimming removed 6 bases from V and 12 bases from J; junction bases left unmatched: 4. From germline, CDR1 is LNHDA and CDR2 SQIVND (reference sequence). CDR3 sequence reads: CASRTDRGQHF. CDR3 nucleotide sequence: TGTGCCAGTAGGACAGACAGGGGCCAGCATTTT.

The sample holds a few counts of this clonotype. The rearrangement links TRBV18 to TRBJ2-2, with 7 positions matching TRBD2. V trimming: 8 bases; J trimming: 4 bases; junction bases outside the gene matches: 7. The CDR3 sequence is 14 residues long. The germline gives CDR1 KGHSH, CDR2 LQKENI. The CDR3 sequence: CASAGGIRTGELFF. As DNA, the CDR3 is TGTGCCAGCGCCGGGGGGATCCGCACCGGGGAGCTGTTTTTT.

This clonotype came up a few times. This chain uses TRBV11-2 with TRBJ1-1, with a tentative D call TRBD1 (5 bases). Germline CDR1 SGHAT, CDR2 FQNNGV. The CDR3 has 15 residues. With 5 bases removed from V and 1 base from J, the gap between germline ends came to 14 bases. For the CDR3, the DNA is TGTGCCAGCAGCCCTACGGGGCAGGCGAACACTGAAGCTTTCTTT. The encoded protein is CASSPTGQANTEAFF.

The V and J genes are TRBV2 and TRBJ1-4; the D gene is possibly TRBD1 (5 bases). Trimming left V 4 bases short and J 0 bases short, with 18 bases between. The germline CDR1 and CDR2 sequences are SNHLY and FYNNEI. The CDR3 has 18 residues. The CDR3 region has the DNA TGTGCCAGCAGTGTTTGGCCCCCGGGGACCGCAACTAATGAAAAACTGTTTTTT. Amino acids: CASSVWPPGTATNEKLFF.

This clonotype has just a few counts. The chain recombines TRBV7-8 with TRBJ1-2; no definite D call. The V gene's germline CDR1 is SGHVS and CDR2 FQNEAQ. V gave up 5 bases and J gave up 2 bases, with 18 bases separating them. CDR3 length: 16 amino acids. The CDR3 bases are TGTGCCAGCAGCCTCGGTTCAATAAAATCCAACTATGGCTACACCTTC. This gives the protein CASSLGSIKSNYGYTF. The complete variable domain, with remaining parts taken from reference TRBV7-8 and TRBJ1-2, reads GAGVSQSPRYKVAKRGQDVALRCDPISGHVSLFWYQQALGQGPEFLTYFQNEAQLDKSGLPSDRFFAERPEGSVSTLKIQRTQQEDSAVYLCASSLGSIKSNYGYTFGSGTRLTVV.

This clonotype was observed a few times. This chain joins TRBV28 and TRBJ1-1, with 8 bases fitting TRBD1. Germline V lookup: CDR1 MDHEN, CDR2 SYDVKM. This CDR3 contains 12 residues. With V trimmed by 4 bases and J by 8 bases, 3 bases remained unmatched. In DNA form, the CDR3 reads TGTGCCAGCAGTTGGACAGGGCAAGAAGCTTTCTTT. Its translation: CASSWTGQEAFF.

This clonotype was detected a few times. J is TRBJ2-5 and V is TRBV27; 16 bases agree with TRBD2. Germline V gives CDR1 MNHEY, CDR2 SMNVEV (reference sequence). V was clipped by 5 bases and J by 5 bases; unmatched bases: 5. This CDR3 contains 16 residues. Here the CDR3 reads CASSQGLAGGYETQYF. The CDR3 region has the DNA TGTGCCAGCAGTCAGGGACTAGCGGGGGGGTATGAGACCCAGTACTTC.

The rearrangement joins TRBV18 to TRBJ2-7; D unclear. Trimming shortened V by 5 bases and J by 3 bases, and 8 bases separated the two germline ends. This CDR3 spans 12 amino acids. Germline CDR1 and CDR2: KGHSH and LQKENI. The CDR3 region is CASSVQLYEQYF. CDR3 bases: TGTGCCAGCTCAGTACAGCTCTACGAGCAGTACTTC.

There are a few counts of this clonotype. The chain employs TRBV19 and TRBJ2-3; D remains unclear. With 7 bases removed from V and 4 bases from J, the gap between germline ends came to 15 bases. CDR3 size: 14 residues. Germline values: CDR1 LNHDA, CDR2 SQIVND (reference sequence). The CDR3 sequence is CASKRRVRADTQYF. CDR3 DNA: TGTGCCAGTAAGCGTCGCGTAAGGGCAGATACGCAGTATTTT.

This clonotype has just a few counts. V is TRBV27 and J is TRBJ2-2, with 14 bases fitting TRBD2. Per germline, CDR1 MNHEY and CDR2 SMNVEV (reference sequence). The CDR3 is 15 residues long. V was pared by 6 bases and J by 5 bases, with 2 bases of the junction left unmatched. CDR3 amino acids: CASRGLAGVTGELFF. For the CDR3, the DNA is TGTGCCAGCAGGGGACTAGCGGGGGTAACCGGGGAGCTGTTTTTT.

The chain carries TRBV6-5 and TRBJ1-1; D is unclear. Germline V gene lookup returns CDR1 MNHEY and CDR2 SVGAGI. The V gene lost 2 bases and the J gene lost 1 base, with 8 bases spanning the gap. This CDR3 is 14 amino acids long. CDR3 in amino acids: CASSYKAKNTEAFF. CDR3 coding DNA: TGTGCCAGCAGTTACAAGGCCAAGAACACTGAAGCTTTCTTT.

CDR3 nucleotide sequence: TGTGCCAGCAAGTCGGGGACGGCTAATGAAAAACTGTTTTTT. It is translated as CASKSGTANEKLFF. This rearrangement joins TRBV6-1 to TRBJ1-4; a weak D match, TRBD1 (5 bases). Germline V gives CDR1 MNHNS, CDR2 SASEGT. The V gene lost 7 bases and the J gene lost 3 bases, with 12 bases spanning the gap. The CDR3 totals 14 residues.

Only a few counts were recorded for this clonotype. The gene calls are TRBV6-1 and TRBJ2-3; D unresolved. Germline lookup yields CDR1 MNHNS and CDR2 SASEGT. The CDR3 is 14 residues long. Trimming took off 4 bases at V and 2 bases at J, with 10 bases between the two ends. CDR3 loop: CASSAAKTTDTQYF. The CDR3 DNA follows: TGTGCCAGCAGTGCGGCTAAAACCACAGATACGCAGTATTTT.

The chain employs TRBV11-3 and TRBJ2-6; the match to TRBD1 covers 8 bases. Germline V gene sequence: CDR1 SGHNT, CDR2 YENEEA. CDR3 length: 17 amino acids. Trimming at V came to 4 bases and at J to 4 bases, leaving 9 bases not matched to a gene. This chain's CDR3 is CASSSRGPSGGANVLTF. In DNA, the CDR3 is TGTGCCAGCAGCTCCAGGGGGCCCTCAGGGGGGGCCAACGTCCTGACTTTC. The full variable domain, its missing parts supplied by reference TRBV11-3 and TRBJ2-6, is EAGVVQSPRYKIIEKKQPVAFWCNPISGHNTLYWYLQNLGQGPELLIRYENEEAVDDSQLPKDRFSAERLKGVDSTLKIQPAELGDSAVYLCASSSRGPSGGANVLTFGAGSRLTVL.

The V and J genes are TRBV6-1 and TRBJ1-5; D unclear. The CDR3 has 14 amino acids. Germline V gene data show CDR1 as MNHNS and CDR2 as SASEGT. V was clipped by 4 bases and J by 0 bases, with 7 bases between them. This CDR3 reads CASSVRDSNQPQHF. In nucleotides, the CDR3 is TGTGCCAGCAGTGTGAGAGATAGCAATCAGCCCCAGCATTTT.

This clonotype has more than one count but fewer than ten. The chain uses TRBV24-1 and TRBJ2-3, with a possible D match to TRBD2 (6 bases). The germline gives CDR1 KGHDR, CDR2 SFDVKD. The CDR3 runs to 15 residues. V dropped 4 bases and J dropped 4 bases, with 14 bases sitting between them. The CDR3 loop is CATSEGGMNADTQYF. Here the CDR3 DNA reads TGTGCCACCAGTGAGGGGGGAATGAATGCAGATACGCAGTATTTT.

This clonotype has a handful of counts. The genes are TRBV18 and TRBJ1-1, with D tentatively TRBD1 (5 bases). CDR3 size: 14 residues. The V and J ends lost 6 bases and 0 bases respectively, with 11 bases between them. The germline gives CDR1 KGHSH, CDR2 LQKENI. In DNA form, the CDR3 reads TGTGCCAGCTCCATCGAGGGGTTGAACACTGAAGCTTTCTTT. As protein: CASSIEGLNTEAFF. Together with reference TRBV18 and TRBJ1-1, the CDR3 gives the full variable domain: NAGVMQNPRHLVRRRGQEARLRCSPMKGHSHVYWYRQLPEEGLKFMVYLQKENIIDESGMPKERFSAEFPKEGPSILRIQQVVRGDSAAYFCASSIEGLNTEAFFGQGTRLTVV.

In this sample, this clonotype turned up a few times. V is TRBV5-4 and J is TRBJ2-5; the D is unclear. The CDR3 extends over 15 amino acids. V lost 0 bases and J 0 bases, leaving 9 bases between the germline ends. Germline CDR1 and CDR2: SGHNT and YYREEE (reference sequence). CDR3 protein: CASSLVGGNQETQYF. In nucleotides, the CDR3 is TGTGCCAGCAGCTTGGTCGGTGGGAACCAAGAGACCCAGTACTTC.

The genes are TRBV19 and TRBJ1-6, with D perhaps TRBD1 (5 bases). The CDR3 is made up of 15 amino acids. Looked up from germline, CDR1 is LNHDA and CDR2 is SQIVND (reference sequence). The V end lost 3 bases, the J end lost 6 bases, and 12 bases lay between the germline ends. The DNA of the CDR3 is TGTGCCAGTAGTATTGGGGGTATAGGTAATTCACCCCTCCACTTT. The encoded protein is CASSIGGIGNSPLHF.